This TCR beta chain was profiled in a study of T cells after yellow fever vaccination. Study at large: Each low-cell-number fraction was prepared by means of SMART-Seq v4 Ultra Low Input.

Details on this clonotype: Its target is unknown.

Template switching with 5'RACE generated the TCR cDNA and added a universal primer site and UMIs. MiXCR, run by TCRdb on the 5' RACE reads, gives a single entry per CDR3 protein. The table lists around 310,000 distinct CDR3 sequences, 3.5% to 5% of them singletons, with roughly 21% in the top ten. Notes on the study in general: Clones that expanded after primary vaccination mostly reappeared after the booster (96% CD4, approximately 89% CD8). High-abundance clonotypes from the bulk population could contaminate FACS-sorted repertoires.

This receptor was identified in a man between 18 and 35 years old who received the YFV17D yellow fever vaccine. Sequencing was performed on PBMCs, taken 15 days after the yellow fever booster vaccination.

CDR3 residues: CSAGSLTGINTQYF. The DNA for the CDR3 is TGCAGTGCCGGAAGCCTAACAGGAATCAATACGCAGTATTTT. The V call is TRBV20-1, the J call TRBJ2-3; D might be TRBD1 (5 bases). CDR1 is DFQATT and CDR2 is SNEGSKA in the germline V gene (reference sequence). This CDR3 has 14 residues. Trimming pared 6 bases from V and 7 bases from J, leaving 20 bases between.